This record concerns one TCR beta chain sequence. Per the authors' pipeline: Amplification from reference gene primers served as the basis for estimated nucleated cell counts. The table came from immunoSEQ multiplex PCR; TCRdb's copy has only in-frame clones and leaves some out. Clone size and the V and J calls come from that table; the DNA yielded D and trimming. The sample has some 90,000 clones; 80% to 90% are singletons. Germline V CDR1 and CDR2: MNHNY, SVGAGI (reference sequence). The CDR3 sequence is 14 residues long. Between the trimmed V and J ends, which lost 7 bases and 4 bases, there was a span of 11 bases. These data belong to a study of blood T cell repertoires in COVID-19. For the study at large: Samples came from the United States, Italy and Spain, spanning acute and convalescent COVID-19.

This receptor was identified in a man aged 50-60 years with acute or convalescent COVID-19. V usage is TRBV6-6 and J usage is TRBJ1-6, with no clear D. What was sequenced was peripheral blood. DNA of the CDR3: TGTGCCAGCAATTCGGGTCCTTATAATTCACCCCTCCACTTT. Its protein product is CASNSGPYNSPLHF.